The 24 T cell receptor beta chains reported below all come from one sample, sequenced in a study of spatial heterogeneity in lung cancer. Time point defined: sample taken at primary tumor resection. Tumor, nontumor lung or frozen PBMC supplied whole RNA that was sequenced unsorted. TCRdb ran MiXCR on the 5' RACE reads and lists one entry per CDR3 protein. The sample has about 82,000 distinct CDR3 sequences, around 13% seen once. Sample: PBMCs, taken at surgery. The receptors originated from a male donor with early-stage non-small cell lung cancer.

The chain combines TRBV7-3 with TRBJ2-6, with D unclear. Germline-derived CDR1 and CDR2 are SGHTA and FQGTGA. CDR3 size: 16 residues. The ends were cut back, 5 bases at V and 4 bases at J, with 15 bases in the middle. CDR3 amino acids: CASSPSPQAGANVLTF. The CDR3 DNA reads TGTGCCAGCAGCCCTTCGCCCCAGGCCGGGGCCAACGTCCTGACTTTC.

This chain joins TRBV7-3 and TRBJ1-1; D is perhaps TRBD1 (5 bases). There are 15 residues in the CDR3. V lost 5 bases and J 3 bases, leaving 16 bases between the germline ends. CDR1 and CDR2 from the germline V gene are SGHTA and FQGTGA. CDR3 residues: CASSPIGGGDTEAFF. The CDR3 DNA follows: TGTGCCAGCAGCCCCATAGGTGGAGGGGACACTGAAGCTTTCTTT.

This clonotype was detected only a few times. This CDR3 reads CASSQDLRAEAEAFF. CDR3 in DNA: TGCGCCAGCAGCCAAGATCTCAGGGCGGAGGCTGAAGCTTTCTTT. V is TRBV4-1 and J is TRBJ1-1; weak D call: TRBD1 (5 bases). Trimming stripped 0 bases from V and 6 bases from J, with 14 bases between. The CDR3 is 15 amino acids. Germline values: CDR1 MGHRA, CDR2 YSYEKL.

This clonotype was found many times. The chain links TRBV18 to TRBJ2-2; no reliable D call. Looked up from germline, CDR1 is KGHSH and CDR2 is LQKENI. V lost 2 bases and J lost 1, with 11 bases in between. The CDR3 has 16 residues. CDR3 in amino acids: CASSPLLAENTGELFF. The CDR3 DNA follows: TGTGCCAGCTCACCATTACTGGCGGAGAACACCGGGGAGCTGTTTTTT.

This clonotype has just a few counts. The V and J genes are TRBV19 and TRBJ2-3, with D unresolved. In germline, CDR1 is LNHDA, CDR2 SQIVND (reference sequence). Deletions cut 7 bases from V and 2 bases from J, with 10 bases between. The CDR3 spans 13 residues. DNA of the CDR3: TGTGCCAGTAATTGGAAGCACACAGATACGCAGTATTTT. Translation gives CASNWKHTDTQYF.

The rearrangement uses TRBV27 and TRBJ1-5; D ambiguous. The CDR3 runs 15 residues. Trimming cost V 7 bases and J 2 bases, with 15 bases left between them. Germline CDR1 reads MNHEY; CDR2 reads SMNVEV (reference sequence). The CDR3 loop is CASTKGTGGNQPQHF. The CDR3, as DNA: TGTGCCAGCACAAAGGGAACGGGAGGCAATCAGCCCCAGCATTTT.

This clonotype was seen a few times. The chain joins TRBV5-6 to TRBJ2-2, with D tentatively TRBD1 or TRBD2 (6 bases each). The length of the CDR3 is 16 residues. Between the trimmed V and J ends, which lost 1 base and 0 bases, there was a span of 10 bases. Germline assignment: CDR1 SGHDT and CDR2 YYEEEE. DNA for the CDR3: TGTGCCAGCAGCTTGTGGGGGGCTACGAACACCGGGGAGCTGTTTTTT. It codes for CASSLWGATNTGELFF. Full variable domain (rest looked up from reference TRBV5-6 and TRBJ2-2): DAGVTQSPTHLIKTRGQQVTLRCSPKSGHDTVSWYQQALGQGPQFIFQYYEEEERQRGNFPDRFSGHQFPNYSSELNVNALLLGDSALYLCASSLWGATNTGELFFGEGSRLTVL.

This clonotype appeared a single time. J is TRBJ1-1 and V is TRBV9; a weak D match, TRBD1 (6 bases). The CDR3 covers 16 residues. Deletions cut 2 bases from V and 5 bases from J, with 19 bases between. The V gene's germline CDR1 is SGDLS and CDR2 YYNGEE. The CDR3 loop is CASSVLGAGAGTEAFF. CDR3 coding DNA: TGTGCCAGCAGCGTGTTGGGGGCAGGGGCTGGGACTGAAGCTTTCTTT.

The chain combines TRBV4-1 with TRBJ1-1; D perhaps matches TRBD1 (5 bases). In germline, CDR1 is MGHRA, CDR2 YSYEKL. CDR3 length: 13 residues. Deletions cut 0 bases from V and 11 bases from J, with 13 bases between. The CDR3 loop is CASSQDRNWGAFF. The DNA of the CDR3 is TGCGCCAGCAGCCAAGATAGAAACTGGGGGGCTTTCTTT.

The chain carries TRBV19 and TRBJ2-2; the D is unclear. Germline CDR1 is LNHDA and CDR2 is SQIVND (reference sequence). The CDR3 is made up of 11 amino acids. The V end lost 6 bases, the J end lost 6 bases, and 5 bases lay between the germline ends. The CDR3 sequence is CASRTAGELFF. The CDR3 DNA reads TGTGCCAGTAGGACCGCCGGGGAGCTGTTTTTT.

Only a few counts were recorded for this clonotype. This sequence joins TRBV5-1 and TRBJ1-1, with 8 nucleotides matching TRBD1. Germline CDR1 SGHRS, CDR2 YFSETQ. V was pared by 4 bases and J by 1 base, with 3 bases of the junction left unmatched. This CDR3 has 14 amino acids. The CDR3 nucleotides read TGCGCCAGCAGCGATGGGACAGGGAACACTGAAGCTTTCTTT. This encodes CASSDGTGNTEAFF. Full variable domain (outside the CDR3, taken from reference TRBV5-1 and TRBJ1-1): KAGVTQTPRYLIKTRGQQVTLSCSPISGHRSVSWYQQTPGQGLQFLFEYFSETQRNKGNFPGRFSGRQFSNSRSEMNVSTLELGDSALYLCASSDGTGNTEAFFGQGTRLTVV.

This clonotype was picked up a small number of times. The chain recombines TRBV7-9 with TRBJ2-1; 14 bases agree with TRBD2. Trimming took 4 bases from V and 9 from J; bases not matched to a gene: 5. CDR3 length: 15 amino acids. Germline V CDR1 and CDR2: SEHNR, FQNEAQ (reference sequence). DNA of the CDR3: TGTGCCAGCAGCTCGGGACTAGCGGGAGCTAGTGAGCAGTTCTTC. It encodes CASSSGLAGASEQFF.

This clonotype was seen ten or more times. The rearrangement uses TRBV29-1 and TRBJ1-1; D perhaps matches TRBD1 (6 bases). V gave up 3 bases and J gave up 6 bases, with 8 bases separating them. CDR1 and CDR2 from the germline V gene are SQVTM and ANQGSEA. The CDR3 spans 11 residues. In nucleotides, the CDR3 is TGCAGCGTTGACGGGGGCGCTGAAGCTTTCTTT. Translation gives CSVDGGAEAFF.

The CDR3 region has the DNA TGTGCCAGCAGTTTAGCCTCCTCCAGCCGTTACACCTTC. Translated, it gives CASSLASSSRYTF. This chain joins TRBV12-3 or TRBV12-4 and TRBJ1-2; D gene unclear. Trimming shortened V by 0 bases and J by 11 bases, and 13 bases separated the two germline ends. This CDR3 contains 13 residues.

In this sample, this clonotype turned up a few times. This chain links TRBV12-2 with TRBJ2-7; the table calls TRBD1, which could not be checked here. TRBV12-2 is a pseudogene segment. The CDR3 spans 17 residues. Written as DNA, the CDR3 is TGTGCAAGTCGCTTAGATCTAACGGCCGCCTGGGGTTACGAGCAGTACTTC. Its protein product is CASRLDLTAAWGYEQYF.

This clonotype appeared a few times. The chain carries TRBV19 and TRBJ1-5, with a tentative D call TRBD1 (5 bases). Germline CDR1 LNHDA, CDR2 SQIVND (reference sequence). Trimming took off 1 base at V and 2 bases at J, with 9 bases between the two ends. CDR3 length: 15 amino acids. CDR3 sequence: CASSIGRGGNQPQHF. In nucleotides, the CDR3 is TGTGCCAGTAGTATAGGGAGGGGTGGCAATCAGCCCCAGCATTTT.

J is TRBJ2-1 and V is TRBV6-1; 7 bases match TRBD1. In germline, CDR1 is MNHNS, CDR2 SASEGT. This CDR3 has 17 amino acids. The V gene end was trimmed by 5 bases and the J gene end by 4 bases; junction bases not matched to a gene: 14. The CDR3 spells CASSILDRPTPYNEQFF. The CDR3 nucleotides read TGTGCCAGCAGTATTCTGGACAGGCCGACACCGTACAATGAGCAGTTCTTC.

This clonotype was seen more than once but under ten times. V and J are TRBV5-4 and TRBJ2-3; unclear D gene. Trimming left V 0 bases short and J 5 bases short, with 7 bases between. Germline values: CDR1 SGHNT, CDR2 YYREEE (reference sequence). The CDR3 covers 13 residues. CDR3 DNA sequence: TGTGCCAGCAGCTTGGCGCCGAAAGATACGCAGTATTTT. This sequence encodes CASSLAPKDTQYF. Filled out from reference TRBV5-4 and TRBJ2-3, the complete variable domain reads ETGVTQSPTHLIKTRGQQVTLRCSSQSGHNTVSWYQQALGQGPQFIFQYYREEENGRGNFPPRFSGLQFPNYSSELNVNALELDDSALYLCASSLAPKDTQYFGPGTRLTVL.

This clonotype was recorded many times. CDR3 coding DNA: TGTGCCAGCAGTTTGGGACATTTGAACACTGAAGCTTTCTTT. The encoded protein is CASSLGHLNTEAFF. The chain employs TRBV28 and TRBJ1-1, with D possibly being TRBD1 (6 bases). The V gene's germline CDR1 is MDHEN and CDR2 SYDVKM. The V and J ends lost 3 bases and 0 bases respectively, with 8 bases between them. The CDR3 contains 14 residues.

The J gene is TRBJ2-1, the V gene TRBV7-2; TRBD2 agrees at 9 bases. This CDR3 has 19 residues. Germline V lookup: CDR1 SGHTA, CDR2 FQGNSA. Losses at the gene ends were 0 bases for V and 0 bases for J; bases not matched to a gene: 9. CDR3 sequence reads: CASSLAGTSYIDSYNEQFF. The CDR3 bases are TGTGCCAGCAGCTTAGCTGGGACTAGCTATATTGACTCCTACAATGAGCAGTTCTTC.

This clonotype was picked up a small number of times. The chain combines TRBV4-2 with TRBJ2-1; D not resolved. The V end lost 5 bases, the J end lost 5 bases, and 10 bases lay between the germline ends. CDR1 LGHNA and CDR2 YNFKEQ come from the germline V gene. CDR3 length equals 13 residues. CDR3 sequence reads: CASSSGIHNEQFF. CDR3 DNA: TGTGCCAGCAGCTCGGGCATCCACAATGAGCAGTTCTTC.

This clonotype was detected a few times. J is TRBJ1-1 and V is TRBV5-1; D unresolved. CDR1 is SGHRS, CDR2 YFSETQ, per germline. V lost 2 bases and J lost 6, with 11 bases in between. This CDR3 is built from 13 residues. CDR3 amino acids: CASSFRNWAEAFF. DNA for the CDR3: TGCGCCAGCAGCTTCAGGAACTGGGCTGAAGCTTTCTTT.

The sample holds many counts of this clonotype. The V call is TRBV6-2 or TRBV6-3, the J call TRBJ2-7; tentatively, D is TRBD2 (6 bases). The CDR3 length is 12 residues. V was pared by 5 bases and J by 5 bases, with 10 bases between. The V gene's germline CDR1 is MNHEY and CDR2 SVGEGT. CDR3 sequence: CASSRRENEQYF. The CDR3 DNA follows: TGTGCCAGCAGTCGGAGGGAGAACGAGCAGTACTTC.

The genes are TRBV7-2 and TRBJ1-4, with D unclear. V was shortened by 1 base and J by 0 bases, with 6 bases between the two germline ends. CDR1 is SGHTA and CDR2 is FQGNSA in the germline V gene. The length of the CDR3 is 15 residues. The CDR3 here is CASSLDGATNEKLFF. CDR3 DNA sequence: TGTGCCAGCAGCTTAGACGGCGCAACTAATGAAAAACTGTTTTTT.